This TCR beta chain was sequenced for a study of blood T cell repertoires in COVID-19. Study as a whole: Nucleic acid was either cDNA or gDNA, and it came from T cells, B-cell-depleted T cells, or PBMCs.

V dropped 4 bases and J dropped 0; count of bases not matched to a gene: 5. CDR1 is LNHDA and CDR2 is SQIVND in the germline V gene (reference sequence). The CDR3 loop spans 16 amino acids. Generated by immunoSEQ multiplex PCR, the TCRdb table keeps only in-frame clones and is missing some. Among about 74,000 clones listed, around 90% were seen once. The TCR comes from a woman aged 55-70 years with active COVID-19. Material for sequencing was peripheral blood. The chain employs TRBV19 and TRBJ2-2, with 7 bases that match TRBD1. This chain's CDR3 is CASSKGTASNTGELFF. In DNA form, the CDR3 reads TGTGCCAGTAGTAAAGGGACAGCTTCGAACACCGGGGAGCTGTTTTTT.